This TCR beta chain was observed in a study of blood T cell repertoires in COVID-19. The CDR3 is 14 amino acids. In germline, CDR1 is KGHSH, CDR2 LQKENI. The ends lost 3 bases at V and 5 bases at J; junction bases unmatched: 6. Using immunoSEQ multiplex PCR, the repertoire was profiled, and TCRdb retains in-frame clones only, with some absent. The sample consists of 300,000 to 500,000 clones, roughly 90% of them appearing once. The chain combines TRBV18 with TRBJ2-7; TRBD1 matches 8 bases. The receptor was isolated from a woman aged 25-40 years with acute COVID-19. The sample comprised PBMCs or T cells enriched from blood (not recorded which). The CDR3 loop is CASSPDRGRNEQYF. CDR3 DNA sequence: TGTGCCAGCTCACCCGACAGGGGTCGCAACGAGCAGTACTTC.